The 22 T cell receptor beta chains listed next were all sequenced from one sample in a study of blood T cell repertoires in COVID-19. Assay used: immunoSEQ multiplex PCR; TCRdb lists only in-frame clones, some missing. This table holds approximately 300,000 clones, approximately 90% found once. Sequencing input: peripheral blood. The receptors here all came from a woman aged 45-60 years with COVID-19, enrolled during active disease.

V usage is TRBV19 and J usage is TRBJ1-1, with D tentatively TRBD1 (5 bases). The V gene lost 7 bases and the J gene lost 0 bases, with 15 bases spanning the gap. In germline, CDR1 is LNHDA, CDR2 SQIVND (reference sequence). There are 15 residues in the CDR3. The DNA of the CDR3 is TGTGCCAGTACCACCGGGGGTATCATGAACACTGAAGCTTTCTTT. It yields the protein CASTTGGIMNTEAFF.

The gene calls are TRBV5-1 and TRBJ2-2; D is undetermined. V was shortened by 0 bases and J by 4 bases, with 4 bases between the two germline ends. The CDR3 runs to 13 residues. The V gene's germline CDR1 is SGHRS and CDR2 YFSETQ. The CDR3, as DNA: TGCGCCAGCAGCTTGGTGAGCACCGGGGAGCTGTTTTTT. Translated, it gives CASSLVSTGELFF.

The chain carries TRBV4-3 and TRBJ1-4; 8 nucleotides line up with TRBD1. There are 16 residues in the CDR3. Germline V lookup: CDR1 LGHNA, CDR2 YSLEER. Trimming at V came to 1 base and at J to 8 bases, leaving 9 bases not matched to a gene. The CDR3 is CASSQVGQGTREKLFF. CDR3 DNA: TGCGCCAGCAGCCAAGTCGGACAGGGAACTCGCGAAAAACTGTTTTTT.

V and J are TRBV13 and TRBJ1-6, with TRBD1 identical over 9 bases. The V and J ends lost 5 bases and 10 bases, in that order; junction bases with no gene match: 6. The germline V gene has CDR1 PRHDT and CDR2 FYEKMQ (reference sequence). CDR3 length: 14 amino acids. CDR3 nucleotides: TGTGCCAGCAGCAGACGACAGGGGGGATCACCCCTCCACTTT. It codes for CASSRRQGGSPLHF.

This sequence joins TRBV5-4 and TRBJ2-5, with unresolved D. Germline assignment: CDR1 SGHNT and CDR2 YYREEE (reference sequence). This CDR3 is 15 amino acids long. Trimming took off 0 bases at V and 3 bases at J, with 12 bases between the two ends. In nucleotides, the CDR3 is TGTGCCAGCAGCTTGGGGCAGGTCGAAAAAGAGACCCAGTACTTC. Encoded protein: CASSLGQVEKETQYF. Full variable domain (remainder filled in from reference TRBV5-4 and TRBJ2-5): ETGVTQSPTHLIKTRGQQVTLRCSSQSGHNTVSWYQQALGQGPQFIFQYYREEENGRGNFPPRFSGLQFPNYSSELNVNALELDDSALYLCASSLGQVEKETQYFGPGTRLLVL.

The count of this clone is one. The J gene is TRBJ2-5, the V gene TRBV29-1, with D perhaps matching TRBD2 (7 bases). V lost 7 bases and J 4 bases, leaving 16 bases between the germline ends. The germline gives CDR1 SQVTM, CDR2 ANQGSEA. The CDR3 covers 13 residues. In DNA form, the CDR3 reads TGCAGCGCTGGAACGGGGGGCAGAGAGACCCAGTACTTC. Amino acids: CSAGTGGRETQYF.

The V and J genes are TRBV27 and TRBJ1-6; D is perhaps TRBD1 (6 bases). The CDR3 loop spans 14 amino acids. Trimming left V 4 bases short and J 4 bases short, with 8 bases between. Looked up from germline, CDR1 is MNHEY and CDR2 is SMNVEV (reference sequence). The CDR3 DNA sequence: TGTGCCAGCAGTTCTGGACAGTATAATTCACCCCTCCACTTT. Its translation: CASSSGQYNSPLHF.

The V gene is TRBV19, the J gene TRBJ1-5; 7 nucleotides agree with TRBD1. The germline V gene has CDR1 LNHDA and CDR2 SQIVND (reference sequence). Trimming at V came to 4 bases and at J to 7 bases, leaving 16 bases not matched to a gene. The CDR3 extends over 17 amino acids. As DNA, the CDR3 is TGTGCCAGTAGTACAAACCGGGGGCGAGGGGGCAGCCAGCCCCAGCATTTT. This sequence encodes CASSTNRGRGGSQPQHF.

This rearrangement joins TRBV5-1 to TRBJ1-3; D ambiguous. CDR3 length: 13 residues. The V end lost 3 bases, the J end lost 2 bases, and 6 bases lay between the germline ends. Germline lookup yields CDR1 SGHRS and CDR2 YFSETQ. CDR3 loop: CASSSVPGNTIYF. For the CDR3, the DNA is TGCGCCAGCAGCTCCGTCCCTGGAAACACCATATATTTT.

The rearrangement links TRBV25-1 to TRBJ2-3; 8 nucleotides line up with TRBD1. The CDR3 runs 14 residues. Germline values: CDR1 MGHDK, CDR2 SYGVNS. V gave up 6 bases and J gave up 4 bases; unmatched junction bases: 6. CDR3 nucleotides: TGTGCCAGCAGAGACAGGGGAATTTCAGATACGCAGTATTTT. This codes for CASRDRGISDTQYF.

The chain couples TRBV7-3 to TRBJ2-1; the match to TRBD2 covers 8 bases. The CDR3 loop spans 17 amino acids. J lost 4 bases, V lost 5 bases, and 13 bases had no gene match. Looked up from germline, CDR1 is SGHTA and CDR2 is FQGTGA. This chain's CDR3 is CASSPVSGLGLYNEQFF. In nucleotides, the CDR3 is TGTGCCAGCAGCCCTGTGTCGGGACTAGGATTATACAATGAGCAGTTCTTC.

DNA of the CDR3: TGTGCCAGCAGCCCCCCAGGGGCGAACACTGAAGCTTTCTTT. This sequence encodes CASSPPGANTEAFF. The V call is TRBV3-1 (or the pseudogene TRBV3-2), the J call TRBJ1-1, with D tentatively TRBD1 (6 bases). Germline V CDR1 and CDR2: LGHDT, YNNKEL (reference sequence). The CDR3 loop spans 14 amino acids. With 4 bases removed from V and 1 base from J, the gap between germline ends came to 10 bases.

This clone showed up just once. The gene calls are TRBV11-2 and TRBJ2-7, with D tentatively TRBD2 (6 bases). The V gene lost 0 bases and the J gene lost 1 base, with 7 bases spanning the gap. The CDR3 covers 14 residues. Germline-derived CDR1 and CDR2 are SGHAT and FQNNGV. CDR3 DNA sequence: TGTGCCAGCAGCTTAGACCGGGGGTCCTACGAGCAGTACTTC. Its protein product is CASSLDRGSYEQYF.

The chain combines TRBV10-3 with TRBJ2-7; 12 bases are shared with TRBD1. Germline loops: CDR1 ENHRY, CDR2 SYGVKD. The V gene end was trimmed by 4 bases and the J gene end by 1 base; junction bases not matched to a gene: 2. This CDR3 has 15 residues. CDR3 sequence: CAISGGQGASYEQYF. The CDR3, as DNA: TGTGCCATCAGTGGGGGACAGGGGGCTTCCTACGAGCAGTACTTC.

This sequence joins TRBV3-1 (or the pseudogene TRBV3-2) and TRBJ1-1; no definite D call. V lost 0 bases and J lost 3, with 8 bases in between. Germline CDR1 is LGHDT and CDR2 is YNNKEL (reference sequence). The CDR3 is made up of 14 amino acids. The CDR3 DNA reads TGTGCCAGCAGCCAAGATTTTGCGGACACTGAAGCTTTCTTT. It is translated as CASSQDFADTEAFF.

CDR3 residues: CASTRWPTDEQYF. The CDR3 nucleotides are TGTGCCAGTACCAGGTGGCCAACCGACGAGCAGTACTTC. The V call is TRBV6-5, the J call TRBJ2-7; D is unresolved. Germline CDR1 and CDR2: MNHEY and SVGAGI. The CDR3 is made up of 13 amino acids. V was clipped by 9 bases and J by 5 bases, with 17 bases between them.

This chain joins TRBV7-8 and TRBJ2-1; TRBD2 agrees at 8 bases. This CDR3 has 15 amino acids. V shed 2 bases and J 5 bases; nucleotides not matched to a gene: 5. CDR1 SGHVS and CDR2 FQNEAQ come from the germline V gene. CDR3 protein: CASSLSGTRDNEQFF. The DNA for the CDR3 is TGTGCCAGCAGCTTATCGGGGACTAGGGACAATGAGCAGTTCTTC.

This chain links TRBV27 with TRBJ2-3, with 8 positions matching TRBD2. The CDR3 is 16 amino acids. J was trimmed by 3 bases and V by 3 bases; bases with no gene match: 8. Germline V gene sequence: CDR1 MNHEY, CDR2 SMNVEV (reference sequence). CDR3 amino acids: CASSFLSGSGTDTQYF. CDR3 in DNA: TGTGCCAGCAGTTTCCTAAGCGGGAGTGGTACAGATACGCAGTATTTT.

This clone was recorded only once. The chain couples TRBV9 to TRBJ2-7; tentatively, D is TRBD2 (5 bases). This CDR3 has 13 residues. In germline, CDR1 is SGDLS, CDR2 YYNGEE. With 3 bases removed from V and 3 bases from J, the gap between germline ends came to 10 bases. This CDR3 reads CASSGGGRYEQYF. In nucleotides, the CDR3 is TGTGCCAGCAGCGGAGGAGGCCGCTACGAGCAGTACTTC.

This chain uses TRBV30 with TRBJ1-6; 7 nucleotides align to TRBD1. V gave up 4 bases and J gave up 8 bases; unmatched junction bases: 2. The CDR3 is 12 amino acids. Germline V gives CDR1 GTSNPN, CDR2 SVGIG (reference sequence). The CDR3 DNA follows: TGTGCCTGGAACAGGGGATATTCACCCCTCCACTTT. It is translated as CAWNRGYSPLHF.

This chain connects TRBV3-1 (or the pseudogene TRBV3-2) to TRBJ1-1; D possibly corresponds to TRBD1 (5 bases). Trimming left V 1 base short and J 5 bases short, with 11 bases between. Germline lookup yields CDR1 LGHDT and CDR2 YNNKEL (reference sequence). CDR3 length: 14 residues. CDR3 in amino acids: CASSQVLRGTEAFF. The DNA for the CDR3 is TGTGCCAGCAGCCAAGTTCTGCGGGGGACTGAAGCTTTCTTT.

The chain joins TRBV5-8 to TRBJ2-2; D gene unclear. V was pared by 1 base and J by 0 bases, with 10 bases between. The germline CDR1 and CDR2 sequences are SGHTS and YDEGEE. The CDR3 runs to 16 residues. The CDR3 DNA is TGTGCCAGCAGCTTGACCGGTTCCTCGAACACCGGGGAGCTGTTTTTT. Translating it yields CASSLTGSSNTGELFF.